This T cell receptor (beta chain) is from a study of radiation and T cells in renal cell carcinoma. General study findings and limits: In blood, top tumor clones expanded by 2 weeks, shrinking by 4.

Time point described: baseline pretreatment blood. Treatment in this sample: 15 Gy SBRT to primary tumor, nephrectomy 4 weeks later. The tumor was a clear cell renal cell carcinoma. This CDR3 spans 18 amino acids. Germline values: CDR1 SNHLY, CDR2 FYNNEI. V lost 6 bases to trimming and J lost 2 bases; unmatched junction nucleotides: 11. Clones were read by immunoSEQ multiplex PCR, and TCRdb kept only the in-frame ones, dropping some. Found here are 150,000 or so clones, roughly 84% of them singletons; the top ten hold 9.5% to 15%. In the case of this clone: The antigen remains undetermined.

Sequencing used blood, obtained from a patient whose treatment included radiotherapy and nephrectomy. The receptor was derived from a woman aged 45 to 65 with renal cell carcinoma. The chain recombines TRBV2 with TRBJ1-5, with TRBD1 matching over 12 bases. In DNA, the CDR3 is TGTGCCAGCAGGGGCCGGGACAGGGGGCAAACAGGCAATCAGCCCCAGCATTTT. Translating it yields CASRGRDRGQTGNQPQHF.